This T cell receptor beta chain was captured in a study of cytomegalovirus exposure and HLA in healthy donors. Study-level background: Researchers found that about 82% of 398 genotyped donors fell within the Caucasian-associated ancestry cluster. General study findings and limits: Earlier analysis yielded a pattern in which most TCR beta V segments were productive about 90% or about 30% of the time. Another analysis was done later, and it associated approximately 18,000 TCR beta sequences with HLA alleles at 0.05 false discovery rate. Both high specificity and high sensitivity reportedly marked the classifier's diagnosis of cytomegalovirus status.

Concerning this clone itself: Antigen unknown.

The CDR3 loop spans 13 amino acids. The ends were cut back, 1 base at V and 10 bases at J, with 11 bases in the middle. Germline V gene lookup returns CDR1 MNHNS and CDR2 SASEGT. 13 Jbeta primers and 60 Vbeta primers were used for the PCR. TCRdb's copy holds only in-frame clones and misses some; the assay was immunoSEQ multiplex PCR. This sample has under 100,000 clones, with 55% to 70% found just once. The sample was PBMCs. The chain links TRBV6-1 to TRBJ1-5; no clear D. This receptor was obtained from a middle-aged woman in good health and CMV-seropositive. The CDR3 spells CASSEEGGSPQHF. In DNA form, the CDR3 reads TGTGCCAGCAGTGAAGAGGGAGGGTCTCCCCAGCATTTT.